Following are 8 T cell receptor beta chains from one sample sequenced in a study of T cell changes during pregnancy in multiple sclerosis. Sequenced by immunoSEQ multiplex PCR; TCRdb stores in-frame clones only, minus some. The sample has some 58,000 clones; approximately 96% are singletons. The sample consisted of CD8+ T cells from peripheral blood mononuclear cells, taken after pregnancy. These receptors were obtained from a female donor with multiple sclerosis, enrolled in a pregnancy study.

The chain combines TRBV27 with TRBJ2-7; no clear D gene. Germline V gene sequence: CDR1 MNHEY, CDR2 SMNVEV (reference sequence). The CDR3 is 13 residues long. The germline V and J ends were trimmed by 4 bases and 3 bases, with 10 bases remaining between them. The CDR3 DNA is TGTGCCAGCAGTTACAGAAGTAACTACGAGCAGTACTTC. Translated: CASSYRSNYEQYF.

The genes are TRBV2 and TRBJ2-1; perhaps TRBD1 as D (5 bases). V lost 6 bases to trimming and J lost 3 bases, with 15 bases between them. The length of the CDR3 is 15 residues. Per germline, CDR1 SNHLY and CDR2 FYNNEI. CDR3 coding DNA: TGTGCCAGCAGCGAACAGGACAACCACTACAATGAGCAGTTCTTC. Residues: CASSEQDNHYNEQFF.

The chain employs TRBV6-5 and TRBJ1-1; no clear D gene. Germline assignment: CDR1 MNHEY and CDR2 SVGAGI. The V and J ends lost 2 bases and 2 bases respectively, with 9 bases between them. This CDR3 region has 14 residues. CDR3 DNA: TGTGCCAGCAGTTACGAGAGGATAAACACTGAAGCTTTCTTT. Translation gives CASSYERINTEAFF.

The chain couples TRBV29-1 to TRBJ2-1, with TRBD2 matching 16 bases. CDR3 length: 21 residues. Unmatched junction bases numbered 13, after V lost 0 bases and J lost 2 bases. Germline V lookup: CDR1 SQVTM, CDR2 ANQGSEA. The CDR3 is CSVEDRRQGTSGRATYNEQFF. Written as DNA, the CDR3 is TGCAGCGTTGAAGATCGAAGACAGGGGACTAGCGGGAGGGCGACCTACAATGAGCAGTTCTTC.

The V call is TRBV15, the J call TRBJ2-3; 9 bases are shared with TRBD2. Trimming at V came to 0 bases and at J to 0 bases, leaving 1 base not matched to a gene. The CDR3 covers 16 residues. Germline CDR1 is LNHNV and CDR2 is YYDKDF (reference sequence). This CDR3 is CATSRDTSGSTDTQYF. CDR3 bases: TGTGCCACCAGCAGAGACACTAGCGGGAGCACAGATACGCAGTATTTT.

The chain has TRBV6-5 and TRBJ2-7; a possible D gene is TRBD2 (6 bases). The ends were cut back, 2 bases at V and 7 bases at J, with 12 bases in the middle. Per the germline V gene, CDR1 is MNHEY and CDR2 is SVGAGI. The CDR3 is 13 amino acids. The CDR3: CASSYGLGGEQYF. The CDR3 nucleotides are TGTGCCAGCAGTTACGGGCTGGGGGGTGAGCAGTACTTC.

The chain combines TRBV2 with TRBJ2-6; D is possibly TRBD2 (6 bases). The CDR3 runs 16 residues. The V gene's germline CDR1 is SNHLY and CDR2 FYNNEI. The CDR3 DNA reads TGTGCTGGGGGGTTTCGAATAGAATCTGGGGCCAACGTCCTGACTTTC. Amino acids: CAGGFRIESGANVLTF. Combining the CDR3 with reference TRBV2 and TRBJ2-6 gives the whole variable domain EPEVTQTPSHQVTQMGQEVILRCVPISNHLYFYWYRQILGQKVEFLVSFYNNEISEKSEIFDDQFSVERPDGSNFTLKIRSTKLEDSAMYFCAGGFRIESGANVLTFGAGSRLTVL.

The genes are TRBV5-6 and TRBJ2-2; no clear D. The germline gives CDR1 SGHDT, CDR2 YYEEEE. The V and J ends lost 0 bases and 6 bases respectively, with 3 bases between them. This CDR3 region has 12 residues. CDR3 sequence: CASSLAAGELFF. In DNA form, the CDR3 reads TGTGCCAGCAGCTTGGCGGCCGGGGAGCTGTTTTTT.